This entry features one TCR beta chain sequence. There are many counts of this clonotype. Its antigen specificity is not known. Nothing much larger sits one base from this clone, and base qualities are not available. This beta chain is a stray read from a library made for alpha chains; its abundance is not meaningful. Receptor amplification or capture employed 5' RACE. The listed sequencing device is NextSeq 500. The TCR library protocol attached a unique molecular identifier to each TCR cDNA molecule to allow correction of PCR and sequencing errors. Processing in the source paper ran as follows. TCR identification, UMI-based error correction and CDR3 extraction were all carried out with Decombinator tools. TCRs above a frequency of 2 per 1,000, corresponding to the top 1% of the tumor frequency distribution, were defined as expanded. Renyi diversity was computed with the R vegan package after each repertoire had been subsampled 100 times to 5,000 TCRs. CDR3 similarity networks were built from amino acid triplet string-kernel similarity, with CDR3s being connected when pairwise similarity was above 0.82. TCRdb reanalyzed the raw reads on its own, using fastp at Q25 for trimming and MiXCR for clone calling, and kept in-frame beta chains. Every entry covers one CDR3 protein and lists the most common genes and DNA from its rows. It is TCRdb's table, rather than the study itself, that gives the V and J calls and clone size. This sample comprises 10,000 to 15,000 distinct CDR3 sequences, 3.9% of them detected only once. Under 45% of the sample goes to the ten largest clones.

According to the study, the label for this sample's time point signals: sample taken at primary tumor resection. For TCR sequencing, whole RNA was extracted from tumor and nontumor lung tissue, or from cryopreserved PBMC samples, and no cell sorting was done. The donors were more than 65 patients from the lung TRACERx cohort who had early-stage, untreated non-small cell lung cancer. Only patients for whom sufficient RNA was available from at least two tumor regions were selected for TCR sequencing. The data are from a study of spatial heterogeneity in lung cancer (dated by TCRdb to the late 2010s). Background for the entire study: Beta-chain transcripts were consistently detected in greater numbers than alpha-chain transcripts, which likely reflected higher beta-chain transcript abundance. In the raw uncorrected reads, each unique combination of TCR and UMI appeared on average more than ten times. In non-small cell lung cancer, the study quantitatively compared TCR alpha and beta repertoires across several tumor regions, matched nontumor lung, and blood. TCR repertoire features were related to nonsynonymous mutation counts determined by whole-exome sequencing of tumor tissue. At surgery, both alpha and beta chains were TCR-sequenced in 220 tumor regions, fewer than 65 matched nontumor lung samples and 56 PBMC samples. Findings and caveats that apply to the study as a whole: Additional single-cell paired TCR alpha and beta sequencing was considered necessary to confirm, at a functional level, the hypothesis that regional TCRs recognize regional mutations. Ubiquitous expanded tumor TCRs showed up in blood more often at tumor resection than at routine follow-up.

CDR1 and CDR2, looked up from the germline V gene, are MDHEN and SYDVKM. Trimming at the junction amounts to 3 bases on V and 3 bases on J, and the germline ends lie 12 bases apart. The CDR3 runs 14 amino acids, cysteine and phenylalanine included. The DNA shown is the 42-base CDR3, in frame from base 1. Source: PBMCs, taken at surgery. The clonotype originates from a male donor with early-stage non-small cell lung cancer. Recombination connected TRBV28 to TRBJ2-7, with no D gene named confidently. The DNA sequence is TGTGCCAGCAGTTTGGTGTCGGCCAACTACGAGCAGTACTTC. It encodes CASSLVSANYEQYF.